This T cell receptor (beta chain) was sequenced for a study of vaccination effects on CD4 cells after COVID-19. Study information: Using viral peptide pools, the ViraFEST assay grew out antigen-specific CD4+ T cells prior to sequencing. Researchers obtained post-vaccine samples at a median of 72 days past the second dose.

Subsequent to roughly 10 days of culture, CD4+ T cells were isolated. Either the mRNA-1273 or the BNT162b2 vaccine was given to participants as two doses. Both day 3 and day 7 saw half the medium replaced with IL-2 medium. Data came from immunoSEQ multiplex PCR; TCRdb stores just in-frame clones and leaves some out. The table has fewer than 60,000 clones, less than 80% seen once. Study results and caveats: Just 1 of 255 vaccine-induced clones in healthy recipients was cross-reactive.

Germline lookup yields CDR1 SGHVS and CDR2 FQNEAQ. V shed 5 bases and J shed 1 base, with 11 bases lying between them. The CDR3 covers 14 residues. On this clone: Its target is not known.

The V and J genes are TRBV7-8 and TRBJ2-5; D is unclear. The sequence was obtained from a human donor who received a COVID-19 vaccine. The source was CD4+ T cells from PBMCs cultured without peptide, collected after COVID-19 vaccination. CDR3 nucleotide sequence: TGTGCCAGCAGCCCACAGCTTGGCCAAGAGACCCAGTACTTC. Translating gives CASSPQLGQETQYF.